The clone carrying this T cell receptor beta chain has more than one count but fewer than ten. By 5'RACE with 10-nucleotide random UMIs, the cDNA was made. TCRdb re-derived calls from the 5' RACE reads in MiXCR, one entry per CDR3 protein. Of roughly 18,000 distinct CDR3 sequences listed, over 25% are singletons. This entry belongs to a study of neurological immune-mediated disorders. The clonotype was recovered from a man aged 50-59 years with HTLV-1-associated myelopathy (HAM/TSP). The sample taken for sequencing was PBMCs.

CDR3 DNA: TGTGCCAGCAGCCAAGCCCAGCGTCCCTACAATGAGCAGTTCTTC. Translated: CASSQAQRPYNEQFF. The V gene is TRBV4-2, the J gene TRBJ2-1; D ambiguous. The CDR3 loop spans 15 amino acids. CDR1 LGHNA and CDR2 YNFKEQ come from the germline V gene. Trimming pared 1 base from V and 2 bases from J, leaving 9 bases between.